This TCR beta chain was recorded in a study of T cell repertoires in cytomegalovirus infection. TCRdb passed the reads through MiXCR, listing each CDR3 protein once. The table includes around 630,000 distinct CDR3 sequences, approximately 25% detected once. This clonotype was picked up a small number of times. The sequenced material came from CD8+ T cells from PBMCs. The sequence derives from a human donor in good health (CMV status not recorded). Some clones in this sample may be carry-over from other donors' samples.

The CDR3 spells CSVNTGTGELFF. In DNA, the CDR3 is TGCAGCGTTAACACAGGGACCGGGGAGCTGTTTTTT. The V and J genes are TRBV29-1 and TRBJ2-2, with D possibly matching TRBD1 (6 bases). Trimming shortened V by 5 bases and J by 5 bases, and 9 bases separated the two germline ends. Germline V gives CDR1 SQVTM, CDR2 ANQGSEA. CDR3 length: 12 residues.